This T cell receptor (beta chain) was observed in a study of long-term antiretroviral therapy in people with HIV. The CDR3 length is 14 residues. V was pared by 4 bases and J by 2 bases, with 12 bases between. Germline V CDR1 and CDR2: SGHRS, YFSETQ. Sequencing used immunoSEQ v3.0 at survey level. Libraries were prepared by immunoSEQ multiplex PCR; TCRdb keeps only in-frame clonotypes and omits some of them. This table holds about 20,000 clones, 82% found once. The TCR sequence derives from a man aged 35-49 years with HIV. The specimen comprised unsorted PBMCs, sampled 2.4 years after starting antiretroviral therapy. The chain is built from TRBV5-1 and TRBJ1-2, with D unclear. CDR3 loop: CASSPDGENYGYTF. Written as DNA, the CDR3 is TGCGCCAGCAGCCCAGACGGTGAAAACTATGGCTACACCTTC.